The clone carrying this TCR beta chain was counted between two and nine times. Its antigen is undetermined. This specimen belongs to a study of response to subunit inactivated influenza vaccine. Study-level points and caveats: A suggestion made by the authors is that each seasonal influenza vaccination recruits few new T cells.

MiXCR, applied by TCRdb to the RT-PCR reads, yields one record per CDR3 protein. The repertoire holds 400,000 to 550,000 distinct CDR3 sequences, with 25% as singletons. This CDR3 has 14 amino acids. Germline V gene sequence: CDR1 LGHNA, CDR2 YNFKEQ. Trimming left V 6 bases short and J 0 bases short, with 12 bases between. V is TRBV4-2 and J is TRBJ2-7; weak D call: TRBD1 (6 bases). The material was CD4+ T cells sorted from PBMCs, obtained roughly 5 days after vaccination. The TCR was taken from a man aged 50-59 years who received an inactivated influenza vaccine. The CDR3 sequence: CASSPPDSSYEQYF. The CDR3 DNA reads TGTGCCAGCAGTCCTCCGGACAGCTCCTACGAGCAGTACTTC.